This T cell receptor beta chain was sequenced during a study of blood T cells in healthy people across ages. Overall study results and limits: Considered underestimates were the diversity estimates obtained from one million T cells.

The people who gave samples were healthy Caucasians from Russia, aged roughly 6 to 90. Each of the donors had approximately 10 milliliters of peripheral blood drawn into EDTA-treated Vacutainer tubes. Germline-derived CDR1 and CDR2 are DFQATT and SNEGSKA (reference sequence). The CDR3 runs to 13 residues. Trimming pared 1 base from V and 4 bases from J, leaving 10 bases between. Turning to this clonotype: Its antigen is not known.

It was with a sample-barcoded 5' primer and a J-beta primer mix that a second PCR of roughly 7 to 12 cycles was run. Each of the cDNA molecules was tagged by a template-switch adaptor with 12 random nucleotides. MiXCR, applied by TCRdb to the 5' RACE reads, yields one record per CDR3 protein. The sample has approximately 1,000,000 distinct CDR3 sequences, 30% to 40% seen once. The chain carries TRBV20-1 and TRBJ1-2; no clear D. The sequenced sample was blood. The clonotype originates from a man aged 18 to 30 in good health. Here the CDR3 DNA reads TGCAGTGCTAGAGTGGTAAAACCCTATGGCTACACCTTC. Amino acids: CSARVVKPYGYTF.